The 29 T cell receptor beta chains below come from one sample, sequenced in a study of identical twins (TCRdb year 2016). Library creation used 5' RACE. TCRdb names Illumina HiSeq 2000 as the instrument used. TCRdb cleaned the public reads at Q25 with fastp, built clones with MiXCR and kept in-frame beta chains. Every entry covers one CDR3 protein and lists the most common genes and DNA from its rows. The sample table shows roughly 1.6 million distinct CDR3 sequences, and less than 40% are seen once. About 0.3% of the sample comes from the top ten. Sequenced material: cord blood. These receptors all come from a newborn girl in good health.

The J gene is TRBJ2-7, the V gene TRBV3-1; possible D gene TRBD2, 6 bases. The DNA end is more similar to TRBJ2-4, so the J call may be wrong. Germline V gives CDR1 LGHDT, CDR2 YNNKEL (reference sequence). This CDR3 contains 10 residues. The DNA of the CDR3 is TGTGCCAGCGGGGGGAACATTCAGTACTTC. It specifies CASGGNIQYF.

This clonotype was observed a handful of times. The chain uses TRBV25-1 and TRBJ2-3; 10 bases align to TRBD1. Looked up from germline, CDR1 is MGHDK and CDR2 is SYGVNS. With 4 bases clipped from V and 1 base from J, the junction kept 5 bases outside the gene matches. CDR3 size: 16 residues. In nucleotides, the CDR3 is TGTGCCAGCAGTGGAGGCGACAGGGGGCGCACAGATACGCAGTATTTT. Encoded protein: CASSGGDRGRTDTQYF.

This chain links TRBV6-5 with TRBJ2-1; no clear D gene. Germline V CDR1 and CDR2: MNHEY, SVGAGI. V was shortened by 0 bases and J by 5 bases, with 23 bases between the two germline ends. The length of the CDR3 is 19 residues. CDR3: CASSYSFPHSRRNNNEQFF. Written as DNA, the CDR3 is TGTGCCAGCAGTTACTCCTTCCCACACTCGAGACGAAATAACAATGAGCAGTTCTTC.

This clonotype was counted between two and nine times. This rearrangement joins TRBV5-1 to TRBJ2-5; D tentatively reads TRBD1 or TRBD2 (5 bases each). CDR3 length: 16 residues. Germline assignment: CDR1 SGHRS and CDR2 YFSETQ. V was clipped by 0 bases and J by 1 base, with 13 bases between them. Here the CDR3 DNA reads TGCGCCAGCAGCTTGGGAGGGGCGGGCCCCCAAGAGACCCAGTACTTC. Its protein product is CASSLGGAGPQETQYF.

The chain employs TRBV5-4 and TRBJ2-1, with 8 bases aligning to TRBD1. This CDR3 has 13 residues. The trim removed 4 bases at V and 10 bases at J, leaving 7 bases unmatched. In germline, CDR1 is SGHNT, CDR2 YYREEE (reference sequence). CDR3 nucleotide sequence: TGTGCCAGCAGCGGTGACAGGGGCTACGAGCAGTTCTTC. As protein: CASSGDRGYEQFF.

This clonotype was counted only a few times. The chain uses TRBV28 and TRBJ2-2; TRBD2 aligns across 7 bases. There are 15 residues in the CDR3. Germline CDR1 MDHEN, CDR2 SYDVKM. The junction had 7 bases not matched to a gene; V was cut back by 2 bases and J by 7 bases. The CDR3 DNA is TGTGCCAGCAGTTTAGCGGGAGTGAGAGACGGGGAGCTGTTTTTT. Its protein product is CASSLAGVRDGELFF.

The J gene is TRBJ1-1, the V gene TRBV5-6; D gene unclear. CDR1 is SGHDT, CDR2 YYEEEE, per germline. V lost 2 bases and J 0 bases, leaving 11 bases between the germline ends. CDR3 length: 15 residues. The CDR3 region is CASSFRRTMNTEAFF. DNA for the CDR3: TGTGCCAGCAGCTTTCGCAGGACCATGAACACTGAAGCTTTCTTT.

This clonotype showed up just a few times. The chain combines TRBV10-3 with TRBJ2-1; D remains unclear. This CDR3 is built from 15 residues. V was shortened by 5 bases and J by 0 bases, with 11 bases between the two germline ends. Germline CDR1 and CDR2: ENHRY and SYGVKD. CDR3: CAISPREGSYNEQFF. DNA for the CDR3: TGTGCCATCAGTCCTAGGGAAGGCTCCTACAATGAGCAGTTCTTC.

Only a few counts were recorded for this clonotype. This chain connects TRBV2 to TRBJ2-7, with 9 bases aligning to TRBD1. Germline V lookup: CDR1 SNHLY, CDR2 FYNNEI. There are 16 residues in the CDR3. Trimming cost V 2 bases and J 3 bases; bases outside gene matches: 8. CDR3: CASSEYLGTGLYEQYF. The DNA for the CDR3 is TGTGCCAGCAGTGAATATTTAGGGACAGGGCTCTACGAGCAGTACTTC. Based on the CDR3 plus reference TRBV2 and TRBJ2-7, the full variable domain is EPEVTQTPSHQVTQMGQEVILRCVPISNHLYFYWYRQILGQKVEFLVSFYNNEISEKSEIFDDQFSVERPDGSNFTLKIRSTKLEDSAMYFCASSEYLGTGLYEQYFGPGTRLTVT.

CDR3 loop: CASRQGAKTQYF. In nucleotides, the CDR3 is TGTGCCAGCCGACAGGGGGCGAAGACCCAGTACTTC. The rearrangement joins TRBV6-2 or TRBV6-3 to TRBJ2-5; 10 bases agree with TRBD1. The CDR3 extends over 12 amino acids. From germline, CDR1 is MNHEY and CDR2 SVGEGT. V was pared by 8 bases and J by 6 bases, with 3 bases of the junction left unmatched.

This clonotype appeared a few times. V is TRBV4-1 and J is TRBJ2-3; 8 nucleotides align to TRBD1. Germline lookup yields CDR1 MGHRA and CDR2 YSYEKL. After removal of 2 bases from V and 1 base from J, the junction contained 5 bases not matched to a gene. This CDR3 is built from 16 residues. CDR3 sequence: CASSQQDRVRTDTQYF. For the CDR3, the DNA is TGCGCCAGCAGCCAACAGGACAGGGTCCGCACAGATACGCAGTATTTT.

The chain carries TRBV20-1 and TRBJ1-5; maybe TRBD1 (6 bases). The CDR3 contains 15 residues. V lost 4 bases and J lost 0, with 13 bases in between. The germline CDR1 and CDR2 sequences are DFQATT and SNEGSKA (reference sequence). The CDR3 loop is CSAKGVSNSNQPQHF. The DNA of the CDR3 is TGCAGTGCTAAGGGGGTCTCAAATAGCAATCAGCCCCAGCATTTT.

DNA of the CDR3: TGTGCCAGCATGATTCGACGCCTAACTTCTAGCACAGATACGCAGTATTTT. Encoded protein: CASMIRRLTSSTDTQYF. The rearrangement links TRBV27 to TRBJ2-3; no clear D gene. V was clipped by 7 bases and J by 0 bases, with 20 bases between them. CDR1 is MNHEY and CDR2 is SMNVEV in the germline V gene (reference sequence). CDR3 length: 17 amino acids.

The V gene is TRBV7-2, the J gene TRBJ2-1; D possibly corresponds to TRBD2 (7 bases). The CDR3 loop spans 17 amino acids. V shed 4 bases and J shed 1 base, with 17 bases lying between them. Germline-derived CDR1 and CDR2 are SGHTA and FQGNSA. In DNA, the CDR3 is TGTGCCAGCAGCTATCGATCGGCGGGGGCGTCCTACAATGAGCAGTTCTTC. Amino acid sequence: CASSYRSAGASYNEQFF.

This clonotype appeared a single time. CDR3 sequence reads: CASSFSPRDTDTQYF. The CDR3 nucleotides read TGCGCCAGCAGCTTCTCCCCGAGGGACACAGATACGCAGTATTTT. This chain connects TRBV5-1 to TRBJ2-3; perhaps TRBD2 as D (5 bases). The germline V gene has CDR1 SGHRS and CDR2 YFSETQ. V lost 2 bases, J lost 2 bases, and 12 bases lay in between. The length of the CDR3 is 15 residues.

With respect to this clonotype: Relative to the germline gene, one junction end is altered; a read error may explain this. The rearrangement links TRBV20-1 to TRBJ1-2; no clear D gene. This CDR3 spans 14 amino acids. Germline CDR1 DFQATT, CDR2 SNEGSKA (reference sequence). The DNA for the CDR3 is TGCAGTGCTAGCCTCGGTAGTCTTAACTGTGGCTACACCTTC. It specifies CSASLGSLNCGYTF.

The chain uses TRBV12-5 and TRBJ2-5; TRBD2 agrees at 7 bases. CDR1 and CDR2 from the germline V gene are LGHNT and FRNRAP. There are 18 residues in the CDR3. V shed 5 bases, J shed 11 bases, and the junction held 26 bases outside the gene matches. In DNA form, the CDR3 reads TGTGCTAGTGGTCCCCAACCGTCGACTAGCCGCTCCTACAATGAGCAGTACTTC. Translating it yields CASGPQPSTSRSYNEQYF.

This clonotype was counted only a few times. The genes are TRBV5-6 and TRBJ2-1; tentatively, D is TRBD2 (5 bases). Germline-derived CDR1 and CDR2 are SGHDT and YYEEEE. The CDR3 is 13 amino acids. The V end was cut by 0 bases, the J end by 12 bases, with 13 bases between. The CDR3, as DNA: TGTGCCAGCAGCTTGGGTTGGAAACGGGGGCAGTTCTTC. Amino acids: CASSLGWKRGQFF.

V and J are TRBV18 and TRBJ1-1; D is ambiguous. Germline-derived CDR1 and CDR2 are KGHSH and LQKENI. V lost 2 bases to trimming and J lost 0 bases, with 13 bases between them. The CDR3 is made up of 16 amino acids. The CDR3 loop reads CASSPANSRMNTEAFF. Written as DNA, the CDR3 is TGTGCCAGCTCACCAGCAAATTCCCGGATGAACACTGAAGCTTTCTTT.

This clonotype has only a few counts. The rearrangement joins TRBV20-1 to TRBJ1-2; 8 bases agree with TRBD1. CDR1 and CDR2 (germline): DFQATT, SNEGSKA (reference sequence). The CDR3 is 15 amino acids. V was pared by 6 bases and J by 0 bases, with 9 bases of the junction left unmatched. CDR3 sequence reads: CSAEPGTGANYGYTF. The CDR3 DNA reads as TGCAGTGCCGAACCCGGGACAGGAGCTAACTATGGCTACACCTTC.

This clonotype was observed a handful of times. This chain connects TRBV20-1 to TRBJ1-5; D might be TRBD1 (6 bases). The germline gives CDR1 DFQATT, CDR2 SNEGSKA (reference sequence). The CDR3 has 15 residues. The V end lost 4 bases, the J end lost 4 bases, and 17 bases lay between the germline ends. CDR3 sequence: CSATPQGQPNQPQHF. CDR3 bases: TGCAGTGCTACCCCCCAAGGACAGCCAAATCAGCCCCAGCATTTT.

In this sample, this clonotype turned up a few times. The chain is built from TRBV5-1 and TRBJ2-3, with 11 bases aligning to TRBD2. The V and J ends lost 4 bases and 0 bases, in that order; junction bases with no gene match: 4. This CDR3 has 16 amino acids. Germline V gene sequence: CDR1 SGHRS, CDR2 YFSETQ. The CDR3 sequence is CASSEGLAASTDTQYF. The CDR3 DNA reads TGCGCCAGCAGCGAGGGACTAGCGGCTAGCACAGATACGCAGTATTTT. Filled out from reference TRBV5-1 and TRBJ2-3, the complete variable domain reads KAGVTQTPRYLIKTRGQQVTLSCSPISGHRSVSWYQQTPGQGLQFLFEYFSETQRNKGNFPGRFSGRQFSNSRSEMNVSTLELGDSALYLCASSEGLAASTDTQYFGPGTRLTVL.

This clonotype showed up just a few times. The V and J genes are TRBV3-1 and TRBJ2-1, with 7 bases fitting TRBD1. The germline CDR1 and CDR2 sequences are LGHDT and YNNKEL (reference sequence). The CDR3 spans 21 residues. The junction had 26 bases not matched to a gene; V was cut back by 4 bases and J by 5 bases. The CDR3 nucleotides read TGTGCCAGCAGCCCCTTATTGGGACAGAAAAAATCCCCTGGTCTTGACAATGAGCAGTTCTTC. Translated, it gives CASSPLLGQKKSPGLDNEQFF.

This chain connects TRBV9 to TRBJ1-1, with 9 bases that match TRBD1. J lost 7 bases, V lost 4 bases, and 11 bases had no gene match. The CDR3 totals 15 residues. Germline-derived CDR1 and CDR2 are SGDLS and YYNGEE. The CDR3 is CASSFGQGRFGEAFF. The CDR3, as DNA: TGTGCCAGCAGCTTTGGACAGGGGAGGTTTGGTGAAGCTTTCTTT.

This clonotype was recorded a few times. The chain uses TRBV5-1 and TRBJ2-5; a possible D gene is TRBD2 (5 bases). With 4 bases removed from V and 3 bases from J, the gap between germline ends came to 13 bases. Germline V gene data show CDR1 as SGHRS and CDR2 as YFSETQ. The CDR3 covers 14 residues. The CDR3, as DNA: TGCGCCAGCAGCCCACGACTACCTGAAGAGACCCAGTACTTC. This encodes CASSPRLPEETQYF. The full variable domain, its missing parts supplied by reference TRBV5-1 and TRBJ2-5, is KAGVTQTPRYLIKTRGQQVTLSCSPISGHRSVSWYQQTPGQGLQFLFEYFSETQRNKGNFPGRFSGRQFSNSRSEMNVSTLELGDSALYLCASSPRLPEETQYFGPGTRLLVL.

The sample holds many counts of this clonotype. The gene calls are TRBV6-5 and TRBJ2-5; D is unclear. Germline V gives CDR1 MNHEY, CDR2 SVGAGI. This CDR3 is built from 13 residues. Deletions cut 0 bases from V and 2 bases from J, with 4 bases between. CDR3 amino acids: CASSYSPQETQYF. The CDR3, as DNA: TGTGCCAGCAGTTACTCTCCACAAGAGACCCAGTACTTC.

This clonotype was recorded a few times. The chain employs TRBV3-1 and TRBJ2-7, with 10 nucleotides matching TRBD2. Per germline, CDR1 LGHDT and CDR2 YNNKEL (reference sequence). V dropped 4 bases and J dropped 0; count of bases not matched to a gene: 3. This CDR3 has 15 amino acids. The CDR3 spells CASSLSGGPSYEQYF. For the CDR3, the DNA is TGTGCCAGCAGCCTTAGCGGGGGGCCCTCCTACGAGCAGTACTTC.

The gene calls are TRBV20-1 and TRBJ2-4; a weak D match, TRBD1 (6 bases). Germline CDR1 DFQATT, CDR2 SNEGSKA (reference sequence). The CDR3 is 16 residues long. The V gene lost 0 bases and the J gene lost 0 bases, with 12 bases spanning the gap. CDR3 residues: CSAREGRGIAKNIQYF. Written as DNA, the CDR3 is TGCAGTGCTAGAGAGGGCAGGGGCATAGCCAAAAACATTCAGTACTTC.

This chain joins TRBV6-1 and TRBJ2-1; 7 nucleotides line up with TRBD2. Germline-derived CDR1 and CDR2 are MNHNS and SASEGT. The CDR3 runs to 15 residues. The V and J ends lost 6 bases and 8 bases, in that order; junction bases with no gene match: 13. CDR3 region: CASSGEGGRKDEQFF. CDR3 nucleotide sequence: TGTGCCAGCAGCGGGGAGGGCGGGAGAAAGGATGAGCAGTTCTTC.